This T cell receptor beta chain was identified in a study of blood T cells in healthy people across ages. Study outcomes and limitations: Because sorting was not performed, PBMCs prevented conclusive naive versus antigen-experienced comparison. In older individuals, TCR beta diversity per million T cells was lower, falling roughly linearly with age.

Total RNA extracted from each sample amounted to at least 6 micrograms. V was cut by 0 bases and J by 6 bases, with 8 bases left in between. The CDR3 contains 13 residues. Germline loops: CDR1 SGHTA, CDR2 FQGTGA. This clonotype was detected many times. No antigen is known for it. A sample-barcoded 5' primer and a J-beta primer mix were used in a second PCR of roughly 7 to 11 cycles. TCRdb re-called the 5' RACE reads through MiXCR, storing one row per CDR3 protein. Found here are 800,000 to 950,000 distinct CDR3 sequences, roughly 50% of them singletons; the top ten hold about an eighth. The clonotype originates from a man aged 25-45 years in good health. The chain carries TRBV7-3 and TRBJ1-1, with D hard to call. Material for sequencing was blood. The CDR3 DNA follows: TGTGCCAGCAGCTTAACGCGGCAGGCTGAAGCTTTCTTT. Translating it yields CASSLTRQAEAFF.